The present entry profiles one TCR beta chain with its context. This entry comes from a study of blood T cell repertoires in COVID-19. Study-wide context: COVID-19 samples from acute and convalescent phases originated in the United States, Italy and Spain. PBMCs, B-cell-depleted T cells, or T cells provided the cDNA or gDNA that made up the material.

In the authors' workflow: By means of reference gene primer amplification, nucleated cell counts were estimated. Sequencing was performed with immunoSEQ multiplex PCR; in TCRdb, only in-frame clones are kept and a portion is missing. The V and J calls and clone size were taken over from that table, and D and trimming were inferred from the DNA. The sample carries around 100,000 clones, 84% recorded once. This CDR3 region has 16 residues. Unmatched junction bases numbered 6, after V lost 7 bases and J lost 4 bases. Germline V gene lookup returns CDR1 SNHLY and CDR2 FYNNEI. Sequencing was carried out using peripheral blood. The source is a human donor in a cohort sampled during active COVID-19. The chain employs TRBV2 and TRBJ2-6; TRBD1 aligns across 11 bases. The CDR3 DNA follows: TGTGCCAGCACGGGACAGGGGGGCCCCGGGGCCAACGTCCTGACTTTC. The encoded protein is CASTGQGGPGANVLTF.